Presented here are 18 T cell receptor beta chains from one specimen sequenced in a study of OX40 agonist ivuxolimab in advanced cancers. The assay was immunoSEQ multiplex PCR, and TCRdb's table has in-frame clones only and misses some. The sample carries fewer than 100,000 clones, approximately 93% recorded once. Sequencing used CD4+ or CD8+ T cells sorted from blood, obtained in a trial of the OX40 agonist ivuxolimab. The receptors come from an adult with an advanced solid tumor such as melanoma, head and neck, liver or kidney cancer.

The rearrangement links TRBV27 to TRBJ1-4; a possible D gene is TRBD1 (5 bases). Germline-derived CDR1 and CDR2 are MNHEY and SMNVEV (reference sequence). The V and J ends lost 10 bases and 3 bases respectively, with 12 bases between them. This CDR3 has 13 residues. The CDR3 loop is CATRQTPNEKLFF. CDR3 DNA: TGTGCCACTAGACAGACTCCTAATGAAAAACTGTTTTTT.

The chain is built from TRBV6-5 and TRBJ1-1; D ambiguous. Germline V gene sequence: CDR1 MNHEY, CDR2 SVGAGI. The V gene lost 2 bases and the J gene lost 7 bases, with 11 bases spanning the gap. The CDR3 is 13 amino acids. CDR3 sequence reads: CASSYKETSEAFF. The CDR3 DNA sequence: TGTGCCAGCAGTTACAAAGAAACAAGTGAAGCTTTCTTT.

This rearrangement joins TRBV14 to TRBJ1-6; D is perhaps TRBD1 (6 bases). CDR1 and CDR2 (germline): SGHDN, FVKESK. The CDR3 has 13 residues. V was shortened by 4 bases and J by 10 bases, with 11 bases between the two germline ends. CDR3 protein: CASSPSGASPLHF. The CDR3 nucleotides are TGTGCCAGCAGCCCCTCAGGGGCATCACCCCTCCACTTT.

The CDR3 reads CAWNWGDKNIQYF. The CDR3 DNA follows: TGTGCCTGGAATTGGGGGGATAAAAACATTCAGTACTTC. J is TRBJ2-4 and V is TRBV30; D may be TRBD2 (6 bases). This CDR3 comprises 13 residues. V lost 4 bases and J lost 4, with 11 bases in between. From germline, CDR1 is GTSNPN and CDR2 SVGIG (reference sequence).

V is TRBV10-3 and J is TRBJ2-7, with no clear D. CDR1 is ENHRY and CDR2 is SYGVKD in the germline V gene. Trimming removed 0 bases from V and 4 bases from J, with 4 bases in between. The CDR3 runs to 12 residues. The CDR3 sequence is CAISESPYEQYF. The CDR3 DNA reads as TGTGCCATCAGTGAGTCCCCATACGAGCAGTACTTC.

The genes are TRBV18 and TRBJ1-5, with 11 positions matching TRBD1. The CDR3 runs 15 residues. J was trimmed by 5 bases and V by 4 bases; bases with no gene match: 4. Germline V gives CDR1 KGHSH, CDR2 LQKENI. The CDR3 loop reads CASSRTGGSDQPQHF. In nucleotides, the CDR3 is TGTGCCAGCTCACGGACAGGGGGCTCGGATCAGCCCCAGCATTTT.

The chain is built from TRBV27 and TRBJ2-2, with D unclear. The CDR3 runs 16 residues. V shed 8 bases and J shed 2 bases, with 18 bases lying between them. Germline V CDR1 and CDR2: MNHEY, SMNVEV (reference sequence). The chain's CDR3 is CASGTLGSLNTGELFF. The CDR3 nucleotides are TGTGCCAGCGGAACGCTAGGTTCCCTCAACACCGGGGAGCTGTTTTTT.

The chain recombines TRBV13 with TRBJ2-7; 7 bases are a match to TRBD2. This CDR3 region has 16 residues. V lost 5 bases to trimming and J lost 0 bases; unmatched junction nucleotides: 10. CDR1 and CDR2 (germline): PRHDT, FYEKMQ (reference sequence). The CDR3 reads CASSPTGGTNSYEQYF. The CDR3 DNA reads TGTGCCAGCAGCCCGACCGGCGGGACTAACTCCTACGAGCAGTACTTC. The full variable domain, in which reference TRBV13 and TRBJ2-7 provide the parts outside the CDR3, is AAGVIQSPRHLIKEKRETATLKCYPIPRHDTVYWYQQGPGQDPQFLISFYEKMQSDKGSIPDRFSAQQFSDYHSELNMSSLELGDSALYFCASSPTGGTNSYEQYFGPGTRLTVT.

The gene calls are TRBV7-6 and TRBJ1-1, with a tentative D call TRBD1 (5 bases). V gave up 1 base and J gave up 1 base, with 10 bases separating them. CDR1 and CDR2 (germline): SGHVS, FNYEAQ. The CDR3 has 15 residues. DNA for the CDR3: TGTGCCAGCAGCTTAGTAGTTGGGGGGAACACTGAAGCTTTCTTT. Translated, it gives CASSLVVGGNTEAFF.

A single count supports this clone. The rearrangement uses TRBV2 and TRBJ2-1; 11 bases map to TRBD2. The CDR3 runs 19 residues. The V gene end was trimmed by 6 bases and the J gene end by 0 bases; junction bases not matched to a gene: 13. Germline values: CDR1 SNHLY, CDR2 FYNNEI. The DNA of the CDR3 is TGTGCCAGCAGCGAACCAACTAGCGGGGGCCTCGACTCCTACAATGAGCAGTTCTTC. Translating it yields CASSEPTSGGLDSYNEQFF. Filled out from reference TRBV2 and TRBJ2-1, the complete variable domain reads EPEVTQTPSHQVTQMGQEVILRCVPISNHLYFYWYRQILGQKVEFLVSFYNNEISEKSEIFDDQFSVERPDGSNFTLKIRSTKLEDSAMYFCASSEPTSGGLDSYNEQFFGPGTRLTVL.

The gene calls are TRBV10-2 and TRBJ1-2; tentatively, D is TRBD1 (5 bases). Trimming stripped 4 bases from V and 2 bases from J, with 11 bases between. The length of the CDR3 is 14 residues. The germline V gene encodes CDR1 WSHSY and CDR2 SAAADI. CDR3 protein: CASSVGGQNYGYTF. The DNA of the CDR3 is TGCGCCAGCAGTGTTGGGGGTCAGAACTATGGCTACACCTTC.

J is TRBJ2-1 and V is TRBV7-8, with 8 positions matching TRBD1. The V and J ends lost 2 bases and 2 bases, in that order; junction bases with no gene match: 8. Looked up from germline, CDR1 is SGHVS and CDR2 is FQNEAQ. CDR3 length equals 17 residues. The CDR3 is CASSLSPSGQAYNEQFF. The CDR3 DNA is TGTGCCAGCAGCTTAAGCCCGTCGGGACAGGCCTACAATGAGCAGTTCTTC. The full variable domain, with the rest looked up from reference TRBV7-8 and TRBJ2-1, is GAGVSQSPRYKVAKRGQDVALRCDPISGHVSLFWYQQALGQGPEFLTYFQNEAQLDKSGLPSDRFFAERPEGSVSTLKIQRTQQEDSAVYLCASSLSPSGQAYNEQFFGPGTRLTVL.

This chain uses TRBV7-6 with TRBJ2-7; TRBD1 matches at 9 bases. This CDR3 region has 15 residues. J was trimmed by 2 bases and V by 4 bases; bases with no gene match: 6. Germline V CDR1 and CDR2: SGHVS, FNYEAQ. The chain's CDR3 is CASSSPGQGPYEQYF. The CDR3 DNA reads TGTGCCAGCAGCTCGCCGGGACAGGGACCCTACGAGCAGTACTTC.

The chain carries TRBV5-1 and TRBJ2-3, with TRBD1 identical over 10 bases. J gave up 3 bases and V 0 bases, and 1 base lay outside the gene matches. CDR3 length: 15 residues. Germline values: CDR1 SGHRS, CDR2 YFSETQ. CDR3 sequence: CASSLGQGATDTQYF. The CDR3 DNA is TGCGCCAGCAGCTTGGGACAGGGGGCGACAGATACGCAGTATTTT. The complete variable domain, with remaining parts taken from reference TRBV5-1 and TRBJ2-3, reads KAGVTQTPRYLIKTRGQQVTLSCSPISGHRSVSWYQQTPGQGLQFLFEYFSETQRNKGNFPGRFSGRQFSNSRSEMNVSTLELGDSALYLCASSLGQGATDTQYFGPGTRLTVL.

This chain uses TRBV7-6 with TRBJ2-4; D call uncertain. The germline gives CDR1 SGHVS, CDR2 FNYEAQ. V was shortened by 6 bases and J by 3 bases, with 12 bases between the two germline ends. CDR3 length: 14 amino acids. The CDR3 DNA reads as TGTGCCAGCAGTCCCGGGTTCGGCAAAAACATTCAGTACTTC. Translation gives CASSPGFGKNIQYF.

The gene calls are TRBV4-1 and TRBJ2-1, with D hard to call. Per the germline V gene, CDR1 is MGHRA and CDR2 is YSYEKL. This CDR3 has 12 amino acids. V lost 3 bases and J lost 6, with 6 bases in between. CDR3 DNA: TGCGCCAGCAGCCATCCAGGCAATGAGCAGTTCTTC. This sequence encodes CASSHPGNEQFF.

V is TRBV19 and J is TRBJ1-1; a weak D match, TRBD1 (5 bases). Germline V CDR1 and CDR2: LNHDA, SQIVND (reference sequence). Trimming cost V 6 bases and J 8 bases, with 16 bases left between them. The CDR3 covers 13 residues. The CDR3 is CASSLHRDQEAFF. In DNA, the CDR3 is TGTGCCAGTAGCTTGCACCGGGACCAAGAAGCTTTCTTT.

This clone was recorded a few times. The CDR3 region has the DNA TGTGCCAGCCAGATGGGGGGAGGGACTGAAGCTTTCTTT. Its translation: CASQMGGGTEAFF. The rearrangement uses TRBV27 and TRBJ1-1; a possible D gene is TRBD1 (5 bases). CDR3 length equals 13 residues. CDR1 and CDR2 from the germline V gene are MNHEY and SMNVEV (reference sequence). V shed 8 bases and J shed 5 bases, with 15 bases lying between them.